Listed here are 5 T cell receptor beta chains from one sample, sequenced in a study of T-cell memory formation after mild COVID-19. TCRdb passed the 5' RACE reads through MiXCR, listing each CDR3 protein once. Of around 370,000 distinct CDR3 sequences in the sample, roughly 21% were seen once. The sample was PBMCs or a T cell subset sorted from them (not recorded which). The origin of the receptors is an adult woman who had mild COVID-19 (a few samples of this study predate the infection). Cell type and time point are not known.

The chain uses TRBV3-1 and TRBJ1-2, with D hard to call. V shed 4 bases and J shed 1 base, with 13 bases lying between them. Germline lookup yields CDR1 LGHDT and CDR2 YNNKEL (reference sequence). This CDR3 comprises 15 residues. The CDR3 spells CASSPRSGLNYGYTF. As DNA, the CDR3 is TGTGCCAGCAGCCCTCGGTCAGGACTTAACTATGGCTACACCTTC.

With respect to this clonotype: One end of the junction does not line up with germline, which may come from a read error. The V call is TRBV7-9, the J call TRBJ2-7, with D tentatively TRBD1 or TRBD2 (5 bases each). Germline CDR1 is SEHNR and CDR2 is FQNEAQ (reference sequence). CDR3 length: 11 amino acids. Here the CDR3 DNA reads TGCGCGGGCAGGGATGGTGGTAGTCAGTACTTC. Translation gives CAGRDGGSQYF.

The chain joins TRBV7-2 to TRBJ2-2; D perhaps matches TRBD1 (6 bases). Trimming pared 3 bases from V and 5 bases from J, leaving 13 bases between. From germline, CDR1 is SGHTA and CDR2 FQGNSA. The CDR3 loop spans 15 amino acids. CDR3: CASSFNRVLTGELFF. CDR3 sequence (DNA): TGTGCCAGCAGCTTTAACAGGGTATTGACCGGGGAGCTGTTTTTT.

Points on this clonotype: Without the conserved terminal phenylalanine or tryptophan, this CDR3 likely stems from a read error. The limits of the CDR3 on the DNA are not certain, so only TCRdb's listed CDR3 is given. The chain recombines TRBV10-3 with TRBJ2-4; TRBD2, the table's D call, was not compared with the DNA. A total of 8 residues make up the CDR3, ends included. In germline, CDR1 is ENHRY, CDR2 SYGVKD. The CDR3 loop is CAIRGPGY.

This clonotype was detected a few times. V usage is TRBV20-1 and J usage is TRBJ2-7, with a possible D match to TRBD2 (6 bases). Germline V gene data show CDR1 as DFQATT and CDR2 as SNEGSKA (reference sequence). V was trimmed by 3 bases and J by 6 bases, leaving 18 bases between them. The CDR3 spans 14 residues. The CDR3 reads CSARVGGGISEQYF. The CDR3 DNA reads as TGCAGTGCTAGGGTCGGCGGAGGGATTTCCGAGCAGTACTTC.